Each of the 14 T cell receptor beta chains below was sequenced from the same sample in a study of post-analysis software for immune sequencing data. Study-wide findings and caveats: Comparison of patients with controls showed about 5 TRBV segments more frequent in patients, TRBV5-6, TRBV5-1 and TRBV20-1 among them.

These receptors have no identified antigens. TCR beta libraries were prepared from cDNA with unique molecular identifiers. In TCRdb, the PCR reads were re-called with MiXCR into one record per CDR3 protein. Of about 180,000 distinct CDR3 sequences in the sample, roughly 31% are singletons; the top ten hold around 1.5%. The sequencing input was blood. The receptors were sampled from a girl aged 5-17 years with multiple sclerosis.

This clonotype occurred many times. The DNA for the CDR3 is TGTGCCAGCAGTGCCGACAGGGGGCTTAATGAGCAGTTCTTC. Translated, it gives CASSADRGLNEQFF. The V and J genes are TRBV12-3 or TRBV12-4 and TRBJ2-1; 10 bases line up with TRBD1. J gave up 7 bases and V 5 bases, and 5 bases lay outside the gene matches. The CDR3 spans 14 residues.

This clonotype was observed a single time. A much larger clonotype is one base distant, so this may be a read error. The chain uses TRBV6-2 or TRBV6-3 and TRBJ2-7; the D is unclear. Germline CDR1 and CDR2: MNHEY and SVGEGT. The CDR3 spans 13 residues. CDR3 sequence reads: CGSSDPLPYEQYF. The CDR3 DNA reads as TGTGGCAGCAGTGACCCCCTCCCTTACGAGCAGTACTTC.

The chain has TRBV6-5 and TRBJ1-1; unclear D gene. The V end was cut by 3 bases, the J end by 3 bases, with 11 bases between. CDR1 is MNHEY and CDR2 is SVGAGI in the germline V gene. This CDR3 region has 14 residues. In DNA, the CDR3 is TGTGCCAGCAGTTATCTTTTCCCCGACACTGAAGCTTTCTTT. Its protein is CASSYLFPDTEAFF.

In regard to this clonotype: A much larger clone differs by one base, so this may be a read error. The chain has TRBV6-5 and TRBJ1-1; D not certain. Germline lookup yields CDR1 MNHEY and CDR2 SVGAGI. Trimming cost V 11 bases and J 4 bases, with 23 bases left between them. The length of the CDR3 is 15 residues. CDR3 region: CAVYDEWLAGTEAFF. The CDR3, as DNA: TGTGCCGTCTACGACGAGTGGTTGGCGGGCACTGAAGCTTTCTTT.

As concerns this clonotype: One base away lies a much larger clone, so this may be a sequencing read error. The J gene is TRBJ2-1, the V gene TRBV5-1, with a possible D match to TRBD2 (6 bases). CDR1 and CDR2 from the germline V gene are SGHRS and YFSETQ. CDR3 size: 16 residues. The CDR3 nucleotides read TGCACCAGCAGTTCCGCGGAGGGCCTGGACGTCCCTGAGCAGTTCTTC. Its protein is CTSSSAEGLDVPEQFF.

This clonotype was picked up many times. The CDR3 reads CSAPGGDSYEQYF. The CDR3 DNA follows: TGCAGTGCTCCCGGTGGAGACTCCTACGAGCAGTACTTC. The V and J genes are TRBV20-1 and TRBJ2-7; D remains unclear. Per the germline V gene, CDR1 is DFQATT and CDR2 is SNEGSKA (reference sequence). Trimming left V 5 bases short and J 0 bases short, with 11 bases between. The CDR3 runs to 13 residues.

This clonotype was seen repeatedly, ten times or more. The genes are TRBV29-1 and TRBJ2-7, with a possible D match to TRBD2 (5 bases). Germline values: CDR1 SQVTM, CDR2 ANQGSEA. This CDR3 has 12 residues. With 3 bases removed from V and 2 bases from J, the gap between germline ends came to 8 bases. In nucleotides, the CDR3 is TGCAGCGTTGAGGGAGAGACCTACGAGCAGTACTTC. This encodes CSVEGETYEQYF.

This clonotype was seen only a few times. The chain employs TRBV10-3 and TRBJ2-3; TRBD2 aligns across 12 bases. J gave up 14 bases and V 8 bases, and 11 bases lay outside the gene matches. The CDR3 runs to 13 residues. Germline CDR1 is ENHRY and CDR2 is SYGVKD. In DNA, the CDR3 is TGTGCCATCCGTTCGCTAGCGGGAGGGCCGGGGTATTTT. Translating it yields CAIRSLAGGPGYF.

This clonotype was observed at least ten times. The genes are TRBV11-2 and TRBJ2-1; D may match TRBD1 or TRBD2 (5 bases each). CDR3 length equals 17 residues. The germline V gene has CDR1 SGHAT and CDR2 FQNNGV. Deletions cut 4 bases from V and 4 bases from J, with 20 bases between. The CDR3 DNA follows: TGTGCCAGCAGCTCTAGCCCAGGGTCCAGTGGGTACAATGAGCAGTTCTTC. Residues: CASSSSPGSSGYNEQFF. Full variable domain (missing parts from reference TRBV11-2 and TRBJ2-1): EAGVAQSPRYKIIEKRQSVAFWCNPISGHATLYWYQQILGQGPKLLIQFQNNGVVDDSQLPKDRFSAERLKGVDSTLKIQPAKLEDSAVYLCASSSSPGSSGYNEQFFGPGTRLTVL.

For this clonotype: A read error may be the cause here, since a much bigger clone is one base away. The chain is built from TRBV12-3 or TRBV12-4 and TRBJ1-5; 7 nucleotides align to TRBD1. J was trimmed by 6 bases and V by 7 bases; bases with no gene match: 6. The CDR3 has 13 amino acids. The CDR3, as DNA: TGTGCCAGCACCACCCAGGGGGGTCAGCCCCAGCATTTT. Translated: CASTTQGGQPQHF.

The V and J genes are TRBV5-1 and TRBJ2-1; TRBD2 matches at 11 bases. Trimming took 4 bases from V and 6 from J; bases not matched to a gene: 6. The CDR3 runs 15 residues. Germline V gives CDR1 SGHRS, CDR2 YFSETQ. CDR3 nucleotides: TGCGCCAGCAGCGCCATACTAGCGGGAGTCAATGAGCAGTTCTTC. Its translation is CASSAILAGVNEQFF.

This clonotype has more than one count but fewer than ten. This chain joins TRBV5-1 and TRBJ1-1; D is ambiguous. Germline CDR1 and CDR2: SGHRS and YFSETQ. This CDR3 contains 12 residues. V dropped 2 bases and J dropped 6 bases, with 8 bases sitting between them. CDR3 coding DNA: TGCGCCAGCAGCTTTACCGGGGCTGAAGCTTTCTTT. Its translation: CASSFTGAEAFF.

This clonotype was counted only a few times. The chain is built from TRBV28 and TRBJ1-2; perhaps TRBD1 as D (5 bases). This CDR3 region has 17 residues. The germline V and J ends were trimmed by 5 bases and 3 bases, with 22 bases remaining between them. CDR1 and CDR2 from the germline V gene are MDHEN and SYDVKM. The CDR3 spells CASSPYERYSRDYGYTF. In nucleotides, the CDR3 is TGTGCCAGCAGTCCTTACGAACGCTATAGCAGGGACTATGGCTACACCTTC.

J is TRBJ2-1 and V is TRBV28; TRBD1 matches at 9 bases. Germline CDR1 MDHEN, CDR2 SYDVKM. Trimming removed 2 bases from V and 3 bases from J; junction bases left unmatched: 17. This CDR3 comprises 20 residues. The DNA of the CDR3 is TGTGCCAGCAGTTTACCGAGTCCCGGGACAGGGATCTCTTTCTACAATGAGCAGTTCTTC. This sequence encodes CASSLPSPGTGISFYNEQFF.